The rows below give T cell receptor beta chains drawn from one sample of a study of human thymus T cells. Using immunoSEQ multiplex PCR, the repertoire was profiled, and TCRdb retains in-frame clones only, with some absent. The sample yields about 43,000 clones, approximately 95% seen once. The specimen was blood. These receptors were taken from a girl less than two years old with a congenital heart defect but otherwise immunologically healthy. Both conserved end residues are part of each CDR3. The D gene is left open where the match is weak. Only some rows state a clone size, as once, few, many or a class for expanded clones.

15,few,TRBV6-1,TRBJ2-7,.,CASSEAPDSSYEQYF,TGTGCCAGCAGTGAAGCCCCGGACAGCTCCTACGAGCAGTACTTC
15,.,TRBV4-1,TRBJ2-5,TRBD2,CASSQGLAGVETQYF,TGCGCCAGCAGCCAAGGGCTAGCGGGAGTGGAGACCCAGTACTTC
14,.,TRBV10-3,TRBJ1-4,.,CAISDWGNNEKLFF,TGTGCCATCAGTGATTGGGGGAACAATGAAAAACTGTTTTTT
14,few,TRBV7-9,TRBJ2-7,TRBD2,CASSPLAGVHEQYF,TGTGCCAGCAGCCCACTAGCGGGAGTCCACGAGCAGTACTTC
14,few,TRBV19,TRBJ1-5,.,CASSIGTVHRAQHF,TGTGCCAGTAGTATAGGGACAGTCCATAGGGCCCAGCATTTT
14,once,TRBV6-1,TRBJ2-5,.,CASSNRGGGETQYF,TGTGCCAGCAGTAACAGGGGGGGTGGAGAGACCCAGTACTTC
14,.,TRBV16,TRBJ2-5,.,CASSQGQTGETQYF,TGTGCCAGCAGCCAAGGCCAAACAGGGGAGACCCAGTACTTC
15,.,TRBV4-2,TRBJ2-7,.,CASSKGTGIPYEQYF,TGTGCCAGCAGCAAGGGTACAGGGATCCCCTACGAGCAGTACTTC
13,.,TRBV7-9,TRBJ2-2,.,CASSLTDSPATLF,TGTGCCAGCAGCTTAACGGACAGCCCGGCCACCCTTTTT
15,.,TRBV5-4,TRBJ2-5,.,CASSLAGGGRETQYF,TGTGCCAGCAGCTTGGCCGGGGGTGGACGAGAGACCCAGTACTTC
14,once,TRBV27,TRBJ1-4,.,CASSRGRANEKLFF,TGTGCCAGCTCCCGGGGGAGGGCTAATGAAAAACTGTTTTTT
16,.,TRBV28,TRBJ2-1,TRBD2,CASSALGLAGGNEQFF,TGTGCCAGCAGTGCCCTTGGACTAGCGGGGGGCAATGAGCAGTTCTTC
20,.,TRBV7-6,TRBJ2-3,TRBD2,CASSLGWSTSGRVRTDTQYF,TGTGCCAGCAGCTTAGGTTGGTCGACTAGCGGGAGAGTCCGGACAGATACGCAGTATTTT
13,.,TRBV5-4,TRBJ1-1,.,CASSLGQFTEAFF,TGTGCCAGCAGCTTGGGACAGTTCACTGAAGCTTTCTTT
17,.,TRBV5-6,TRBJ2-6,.,CAGNSFLGSSGANVLTF,TGTGCCGGTAACAGTTTCCTCGGCTCGTCTGGGGCCAACGTCCTGACTTTC
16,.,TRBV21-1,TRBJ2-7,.,CASSKTGQVDTYEQYF,TGTGCCAGCAGCAAAACGGGACAGGTGGATACCTACGAGCAGTACTTC
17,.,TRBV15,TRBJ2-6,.,CATSRRGLFSGANVLTF,TGTGCCACCAGCAGGAGAGGTCTATTCTCTGGGGCCAACGTCCTGACTTTC
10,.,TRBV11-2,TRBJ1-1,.,CASSSGTAFF,TGTGCCAGCAGCTCCGGCACGGCTTTCTTT
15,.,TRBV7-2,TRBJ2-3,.,CASSDWTPMVDTQYF,TGTGCCAGCAGCGACTGGACGCCTATGGTCGATACGCAGTATTTT
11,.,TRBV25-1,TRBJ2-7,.,CASREGYEQYF,TGTGCCAGCAGAGAAGGATACGAGCAGTACTTC
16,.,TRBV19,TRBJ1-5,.,CASSPPRAGLNQPQHF,TGTGCCAGTAGTCCCCCGAGGGCAGGACTAAATCAGCCCCAGCATTTT
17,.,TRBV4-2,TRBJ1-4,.,CASSQEAREITNEKLFF,TGTGCCAGCAGCCAAGAGGCCCGGGAGATCACTAATGAAAAACTGTTTTTT
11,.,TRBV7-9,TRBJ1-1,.,CASGPSVEAFF,TGTGCCAGCGGCCCATCGGTCGAAGCTTTCTTT
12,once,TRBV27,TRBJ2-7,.,CASRSPIYEQYF,TGTGCCAGCAGATCCCCTATATACGAGCAGTACTTC
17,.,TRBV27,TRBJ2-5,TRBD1,CATTTRTGGGPKETQYF,TGTGCCACAACTACCCGGACAGGGGGCGGCCCCAAAGAGACCCAGTACTTC
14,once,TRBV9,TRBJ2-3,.,CASSAILATDTQYF,TGTGCCAGCAGCGCCATTCTAGCGACAGATACGCAGTATTTT
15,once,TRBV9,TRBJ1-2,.,CASSPQTRQVGGYTF,TGTGCCAGCAGCCCGCAGACACGGCAGGTAGGAGGCTACACCTTC
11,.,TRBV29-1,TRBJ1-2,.,CSVDSGYGYTF,TGCAGCGTTGACTCGGGCTATGGCTACACCTTC
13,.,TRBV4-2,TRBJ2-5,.,CASSHRERETQYF,TGTGCCAGCAGCCACAGGGAGCGGGAGACCCAGTACTTC
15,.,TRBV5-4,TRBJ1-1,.,CASSLAHGVNTEAFF,TGTGCCAGCAGCTTGGCGCACGGGGTGAACACTGAAGCTTTCTTT
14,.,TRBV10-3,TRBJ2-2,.,CAISGTAGPGELFF,TGTGCCATCAGCGGGACAGCGGGTCCCGGGGAGCTGTTTTTT
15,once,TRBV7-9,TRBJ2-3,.,CASSLVGGAEDTQYF,TGTGCCAGCAGCTTAGTGGGGGGCGCCGAAGATACGCAGTATTTT
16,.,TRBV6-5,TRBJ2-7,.,CASSYSGHPPSYEQYF,TGTGCCAGCAGTTACTCGGGGCACCCACCTTCCTACGAGCAGTACTTC
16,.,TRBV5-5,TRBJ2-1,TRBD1,CASSFYRDRGDNEQFF,TGTGCCAGCAGCTTCTACCGGGACAGAGGGGACAATGAGCAGTTCTTC
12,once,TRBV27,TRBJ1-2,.,CASSLRGHGYTF,TGTGCCAGCAGTTTAAGGGGACATGGCTACACCTTC
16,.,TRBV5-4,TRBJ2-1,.,CASSLLRATLHNEQFF,TGTGCCAGCAGCTTACTCAGGGCTACCCTTCACAATGAGCAGTTCTTC
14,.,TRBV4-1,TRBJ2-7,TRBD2,CASSQRAGGRGQYF,TGCGCCAGCAGCCAAAGAGCGGGAGGGCGAGGGCAGTACTTC
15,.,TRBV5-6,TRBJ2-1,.,CASSTSAAGNNEQFF,TGTGCCAGCAGCACTTCAGCGGCGGGGAACAATGAGCAGTTCTTC
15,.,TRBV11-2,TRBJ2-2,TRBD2,CASSLAGSPGWELFF,TGTGCCAGCAGCCTAGCGGGAAGCCCCGGTTGGGAGCTGTTTTTT
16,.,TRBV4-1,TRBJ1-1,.,CASSQVRGGMNTEAFF,TGCGCCAGCAGCCAAGTTCGGGGAGGGATGAACACTGAAGCTTTCTTT
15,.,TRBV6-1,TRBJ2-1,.,CASSELSGTYNEQFF,TGTGCCAGCAGTGAACTTAGCGGCACCTACAATGAGCAGTTCTTC
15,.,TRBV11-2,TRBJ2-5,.,CASSPHREWIETQYF,TGTGCCAGCAGCCCACACAGGGAATGGATAGAGACCCAGTACTTC
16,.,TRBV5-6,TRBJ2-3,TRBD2,CASSFSSGPFTDTQYF,TGTGCCAGCAGCTTCTCTAGCGGCCCTTTCACAGATACGCAGTATTTT
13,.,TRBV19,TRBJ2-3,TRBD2,CASSAGGTDTQYF,TGTGCCAGTAGTGCGGGAGGCACAGATACGCAGTATTTT
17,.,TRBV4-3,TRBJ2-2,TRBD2,CASSLVAGGPAYGELFF,TGCGCCAGCAGCCTCGTAGCGGGAGGGCCAGCGTACGGGGAGCTGTTTTTT
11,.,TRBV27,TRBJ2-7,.,CASSYTYEQYF,TGTGCCAGCAGTTACACCTACGAGCAGTACTTC
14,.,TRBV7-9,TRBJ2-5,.,CASSLEANAGAQYF,TGTGCCAGCAGCTTAGAGGCAAACGCAGGTGCCCAGTACTTC
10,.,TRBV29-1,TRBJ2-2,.,CSVRVGELFF,TGCAGCGTACGAGTCGGGGAGCTGTTTTTT
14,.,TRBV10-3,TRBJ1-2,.,CATRPTTAGYGYTF,TGTGCCACCCGACCCACTACAGCGGGCTATGGCTACACCTTC
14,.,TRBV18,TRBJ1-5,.,CASSFGQGNQPQHF,TGTGCCAGCTCCTTTGGGCAGGGCAATCAGCCCCAGCATTTT
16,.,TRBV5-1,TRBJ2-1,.,CASSLAVGMPYNEQFF,TGCGCCAGCAGCTTGGCCGTGGGTATGCCCTACAATGAGCAGTTCTTC
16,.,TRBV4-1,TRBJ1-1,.,CASSQDPYSMNTEAFF,TGCGCCAGCAGCCAAGATCCCTACTCGATGAACACTGAAGCTTTCTTT
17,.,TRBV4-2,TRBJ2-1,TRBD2,CASSPSPWWEGDNEQFF,TGTGCCAGCAGCCCGTCTCCCTGGTGGGAGGGAGACAATGAGCAGTTCTTC
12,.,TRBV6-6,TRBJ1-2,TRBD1,CASSQTGDGYTF,TGTGCCAGCAGTCAGACAGGGGATGGCTACACCTTC